This T cell receptor (beta chain) was sequenced in a study of blood T cell repertoires in COVID-19. This clone was seen more than once but under ten times. Trimming removed 1 base at V and 2 bases at J, with 8 bases between. CDR3 length equals 14 residues. Germline values: CDR1 LGHDT, CDR2 YNNKEL (reference sequence). Clones were sequenced by immunoSEQ multiplex PCR, and TCRdb holds only the in-frame ones, with some missing. The table records approximately 230,000 clones, around 86% of them present only once. Sequencing used PBMCs or T cells enriched from blood (not recorded which). The chain carries TRBV3-1 (or the pseudogene TRBV3-2) and TRBJ2-5, with TRBD2 as a possible D gene (6 bases). This clonotype originated in a man younger than 35 who had recovered from COVID-19. The CDR3 sequence: CASSQVGGQETQYF. CDR3 coding DNA: TGTGCCAGCAGCCAAGTGGGGGGACAAGAGACCCAGTACTTC.